This T cell receptor beta chain emerged from a study of vaccination effects on CD4 cells after COVID-19. Overall study results and limits: Marked clonal contraction was seen late after vaccination (in both infection- and vaccine-induced clones). Sampling in the study covered few convalescent patients and included no early post-infection timepoints. Healthy vaccine recipients' vaccine-induced clones were almost all SARS-CoV-2 mono-reactive.

This clone turned up a few times. The antigen remains unidentified. On roughly day 10 of culture, CD4+ T cells were separated out. Either the BNT162b2 or mRNA-1273 vaccine was given to participants in two doses. In the vaccine recipients, nucleocapsid antibodies were negative and there was no prior SARS-CoV-2 infection. Sequencing used immunoSEQ multiplex PCR; TCRdb keeps in-frame clones, though not all of them. The table records fewer than 35,000 clones, 74% of them present only once. The ends lost 2 bases at V and 4 bases at J; junction bases unmatched: 8. The length of the CDR3 is 15 residues. Germline V lookup: CDR1 GTSNPN, CDR2 SVGIG (reference sequence).

The clonotype was recovered from a human donor who received a COVID-19 vaccine. The rearrangement uses TRBV30 and TRBJ2-1; TRBD1 matches at 7 bases. This material consisted of CD4+ T cells from PBMCs cultured without peptide, taken after COVID-19 vaccination. CDR3 residues: CAWSLGDSSYNEQFF. DNA for the CDR3: TGTGCCTGGAGTCTTGGGGACAGCAGTTACAATGAGCAGTTCTTC.